Listed here is a single TCR beta chain. The sample belongs to a study of T cell repertoires in cytomegalovirus infection. Germline V lookup: CDR1 SGHNT, CDR2 YENEEA. The CDR3 length is 13 residues. With 8 bases clipped from V and 8 bases from J, the junction kept 11 bases outside the gene matches. MiXCR was run by TCRdb on the reads, yielding one entry per CDR3 protein. Among approximately 490,000 distinct CDR3 sequences listed, about 11% were seen once. This TCR came from a human donor in good health (CMV status not recorded). Some clones in this sample may be carry-over from other donors' samples. The sequencing input was PBMCs. V usage is TRBV11-3 and J usage is TRBJ1-2; 7 bases map to TRBD1. DNA for the CDR3: TGTGCCAGCGGTGGACAGGACCTTCGGGGCTACACCTTC. Its translation is CASGGQDLRGYTF.